These T cell receptor beta chains were read from a single sample in a study of OX40 agonist ivuxolimab in advanced cancers. TCRdb's copy holds only in-frame clones and misses some; the assay was immunoSEQ multiplex PCR. Of 74,000 or so clones listed, about 89% are singletons. Specimen: CD4+ or CD8+ T cells sorted from blood, collected in a trial of the OX40 agonist ivuxolimab. The receptors here all came from an adult with an advanced solid tumor such as melanoma, head and neck, liver or kidney cancer. Each CDR3 is given with its conserved first and last residue. D genes are given only for firm matches. Clone size appears in some rows only: once, few, many, or a class for an expanded clone.

CDR3 DNA | CDR3 protein | V gene | D gene | J gene | clone size
TGTGCCAGCAGTGTCCTCGGGGGGGCCAGTGAGCAGTTCTTC | CASSVLGGASEQFF | TRBV6-4 | TRBD2 | TRBJ2-1 | NA
TGTGCCAGCAGTTACGAGAGTCCCGGGGGTGTTTACGAGCAGTACTTC | CASSYESPGGVYEQYF | TRBV6-6 | NA | TRBJ2-7 | NA
TGCAGCGTTGACCCTAGCGGGGGACTAGATACGCAGTATTTT | CSVDPSGGLDTQYF | TRBV29-1 | TRBD2 | TRBJ2-3 | NA
TGCAGCGCCTCAGACAGCAGAACCACTAACTATGGCTACACCTTC | CSASDSRTTNYGYTF | TRBV29-1 | NA | TRBJ1-2 | NA
TGTGCCAGCAGTGAAGCTCCGGCTACAAAGCGCCAGCCCCAGCATTTT | CASSEAPATKRQPQHF | TRBV6-1 | NA | TRBJ1-5 | NA
TGCGCCAGCAGCTTGGACGGGGCGGGCGGGAAACTGTTTTTT | CASSLDGAGGKLFF | TRBV5-1 | NA | TRBJ1-4 | once
TGTGCCAGCAGTTACGGGCACTTGAGCACTGAAGCTTTCTTT | CASSYGHLSTEAFF | TRBV28 | NA | TRBJ1-1 | NA
TGCGCCAGCAGCCCCGGGACCGCAGTTGGCTACACCTTC | CASSPGTAVGYTF | TRBV5-1 | NA | TRBJ1-2 | NA
TGCAGTTTTTCCCCTACCGGCAGTACCTACGAGCAGTACTTC | CSFSPTGSTYEQYF | TRBV29-1 | NA | TRBJ2-7 | NA
TGTGCCAGCAGCCTCGCGCCGGAGTCACCCCTCCACTTT | CASSLAPESPLHF | TRBV9 | NA | TRBJ1-6 | many